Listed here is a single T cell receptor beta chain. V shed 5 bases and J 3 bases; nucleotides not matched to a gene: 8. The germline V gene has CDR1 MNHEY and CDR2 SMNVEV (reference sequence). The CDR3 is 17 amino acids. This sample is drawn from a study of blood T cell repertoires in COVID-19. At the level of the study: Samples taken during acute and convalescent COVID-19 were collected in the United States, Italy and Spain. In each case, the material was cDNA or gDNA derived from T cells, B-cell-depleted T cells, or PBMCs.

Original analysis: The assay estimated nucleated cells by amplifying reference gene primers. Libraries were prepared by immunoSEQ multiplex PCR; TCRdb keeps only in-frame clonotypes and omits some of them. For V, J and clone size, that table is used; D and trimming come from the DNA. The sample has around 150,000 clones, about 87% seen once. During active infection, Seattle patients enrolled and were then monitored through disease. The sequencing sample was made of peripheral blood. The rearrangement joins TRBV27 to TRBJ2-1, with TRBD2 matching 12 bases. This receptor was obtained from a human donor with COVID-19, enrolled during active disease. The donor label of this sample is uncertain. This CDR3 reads CASSPIRLAGDYNEQFF. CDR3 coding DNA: TGTGCCAGCAGTCCCATAAGACTAGCGGGGGACTACAATGAGCAGTTCTTC.